The 24 T cell receptor beta chains below were found in one sample sequenced in a study of blood T cell repertoires in COVID-19. Profiling relied on immunoSEQ multiplex PCR, and the TCRdb table lists in-frame clones only, not all of them. The table includes about 140,000 clones, approximately 88% detected once. The sample was peripheral blood. Receptors originate from a man in his 70s with acute or convalescent COVID-19.

The chain uses TRBV6-5 and TRBJ2-1; D may be TRBD1 (6 bases). Trimming removed 6 bases from V and 2 bases from J, with 14 bases in between. The V gene's germline CDR1 is MNHEY and CDR2 SVGAGI. The length of the CDR3 is 15 residues. The CDR3 nucleotides read TGTGCCAGCAGCTCCGGGACACGAACCTACAATGAGCAGTTCTTC. Protein product: CASSSGTRTYNEQFF.

The V call is TRBV19, the J call TRBJ1-5; 11 positions agree with TRBD1. V dropped 5 bases and J dropped 6; count of bases not matched to a gene: 15. From germline, CDR1 is LNHDA and CDR2 SQIVND (reference sequence). The CDR3 has 18 amino acids. This CDR3 is CASSHRTGGRSSSQPQHF. The CDR3 nucleotides are TGTGCCAGTAGTCACCGGACAGGGGGCCGAAGTAGTAGTCAGCCCCAGCATTTT.

This clone was seen just once. The chain is built from TRBV6-2 or TRBV6-3 and TRBJ1-5; 10 bases align to TRBD1. CDR3 length: 17 amino acids. Per the germline V gene, CDR1 is MNHEY and CDR2 is SVGEGT. J gave up 4 bases and V 4 bases, and 10 bases lay outside the gene matches. In DNA form, the CDR3 reads TGTGCCAGCAGTTTCAGCCTCCGGGACAGGGGAAATCAGCCCCAGCATTTT. Translating gives CASSFSLRDRGNQPQHF.

This chain links TRBV28 with TRBJ2-5; 9 bases agree with TRBD1. CDR3 length: 15 residues. Germline V lookup: CDR1 MDHEN, CDR2 SYDVKM. Trimming cost V 6 bases and J 1 base; bases outside gene matches: 6. CDR3 coding DNA: TGTGCCAGCAGACCCGGGACAGGGCCCCAAGAGACCCAGTACTTC. Translated: CASRPGTGPQETQYF. The complete variable domain, with remaining parts taken from reference TRBV28 and TRBJ2-5, reads DVKVTQSSRYLVKRTGEKVFLECVQDMDHENMFWYRQDPGLGLRLIYFSYDVKMKEKGDIPEGYSVSREKKERFSLILESASTNQTSMYLCASRPGTGPQETQYFGPGTRLLVL.

CDR3 nucleotide sequence: TGTGCCAGCAGCTTGGCCACAGGGGCGTTAGGGGAAAAACTGTTTTTT. Translating gives CASSLATGALGEKLFF. The chain joins TRBV5-6 to TRBJ1-4, with 7 bases identical to TRBD1. V trimming: 0 bases; J trimming: 8 bases; junction bases outside the gene matches: 10. This CDR3 is 16 amino acids long. Germline values: CDR1 SGHDT, CDR2 YYEEEE.

This clone was seen once. The chain uses TRBV7-9 and TRBJ1-1; D is possibly TRBD1 (5 bases). The germline V and J ends were trimmed by 8 bases and 1 base, with 11 bases remaining between them. The CDR3 totals 13 residues. Germline values: CDR1 SEHNR, CDR2 FQNEAQ (reference sequence). The CDR3 region is CASGFRENTEAFF. DNA of the CDR3: TGTGCCAGCGGATTCAGGGAGAACACTGAAGCTTTCTTT.

As concerns this clone: The identical CDR3 is also encoded by other nucleotide sequences in the sample. This rearrangement joins TRBV6-5 to TRBJ1-6; 8 positions match TRBD1. Trimming cost V 5 bases and J 9 bases; bases outside gene matches: 6. The CDR3 has 14 residues. Germline V gene lookup returns CDR1 MNHEY and CDR2 SVGAGI. The chain's CDR3 is CASSPGQGPSPLHF. CDR3 sequence (DNA): TGTGCCAGCAGTCCCGGACAGGGACCTTCACCCCTCCACTTT.

This clone has just a few counts. The V call is TRBV18, the J call TRBJ1-1; possibly TRBD1 for D (5 bases). This CDR3 contains 15 residues. Germline V gives CDR1 KGHSH, CDR2 LQKENI. V was cut by 3 bases and J by 3 bases, with 14 bases left in between. For the CDR3, the DNA is TGTGCCAGCTCACCTGCCGGCAGGGCGGACACTGAAGCTTTCTTT. As protein: CASSPAGRADTEAFF.

V is TRBV5-1 and J is TRBJ2-3; no clear D gene. Germline CDR1 is SGHRS and CDR2 is YFSETQ. Trimming shortened V by 4 bases and J by 0 bases, and 3 bases separated the two germline ends. CDR3 length: 12 residues. The CDR3 nucleotides read TGCGCCAGCAGCCTTAGCACAGATACGCAGTATTTT. Translation: CASSLSTDTQYF.

The chain carries TRBV6-4 and TRBJ2-1; TRBD1 matches 7 bases. Germline CDR1 is MRHNA and CDR2 is SNTAGT. The CDR3 is 15 amino acids. Unmatched junction bases numbered 3, after V lost 0 bases and J lost 4 bases. CDR3 region: CASSDSGTAYNEQFF. In nucleotides, the CDR3 is TGTGCCAGCAGTGACTCCGGGACAGCTTACAATGAGCAGTTCTTC.

V usage is TRBV2 and J usage is TRBJ1-5; no clear D gene. CDR3 size: 13 residues. In germline, CDR1 is SNHLY, CDR2 FYNNEI. Trimming left V 6 bases short and J 4 bases short, with 10 bases between. CDR3 protein: CASRDGGNQPQHF. DNA for the CDR3: TGTGCCAGCAGGGACGGAGGAAATCAGCCCCAGCATTTT.

This chain connects TRBV6-5 to TRBJ1-2; 9 positions agree with TRBD1. CDR3 length: 15 amino acids. V was clipped by 5 bases and J by 13 bases; unmatched bases: 17. Germline CDR1 and CDR2: MNHEY and SVGAGI. Here the CDR3 reads CASSIGTGTGIQVTF. The CDR3 nucleotides are TGTGCCAGCAGTATAGGTACCGGGACAGGGATTCAGGTCACCTTC.

V and J are TRBV4-1 and TRBJ2-3; 10 positions agree with TRBD1. Germline V gene lookup returns CDR1 MGHRA and CDR2 YSYEKL. With 4 bases clipped from V and 0 bases from J, the junction kept 4 bases outside the gene matches. The CDR3 sequence is 16 residues long. The CDR3 region has the DNA TGCGCCAGCAGCCCCTTGGACAGGGGGAGCACAGATACGCAGTATTTT. Residues: CASSPLDRGSTDTQYF.

V and J are TRBV29-1 and TRBJ2-5, with a tentative D call TRBD1 (5 bases). CDR3 length: 16 residues. Germline CDR1 is SQVTM and CDR2 is ANQGSEA. Trimming cost V 4 bases and J 5 bases, with 23 bases left between them. The CDR3 DNA is TGCAGCGTTGTCCGGCAGCCTCTAGGGGCTGGGGAGACCCAGTACTTC. This encodes CSVVRQPLGAGETQYF.

A few counts support this clone. This chain connects TRBV5-6 to TRBJ2-5; tentatively, D is TRBD2 (5 bases). Trimming left V 1 base short and J 1 base short, with 11 bases between. Germline V CDR1 and CDR2: SGHDT, YYEEEE. This CDR3 is 15 amino acids long. CDR3 in DNA: TGTGCCAGCAGCTTGTTTGCGGGCCTCCAAGAGACCCAGTACTTC. Translating gives CASSLFAGLQETQYF.

The chain is built from TRBV5-1 and TRBJ1-2, with D maybe TRBD1 (6 bases). The germline V and J ends were trimmed by 6 bases and 4 bases, with 19 bases remaining between them. The germline gives CDR1 SGHRS, CDR2 YFSETQ. CDR3 length equals 15 residues. For the CDR3, the DNA is TGCGCCAGCAACTACACCCACCTGGGGGCCTATGGCTACACCTTC. Translated, it gives CASNYTHLGAYGYTF.

The chain carries TRBV6-1 and TRBJ2-3, with 11 bases matching TRBD2. J gave up 6 bases and V 3 bases, and 8 bases lay outside the gene matches. The CDR3 covers 16 residues. CDR1 and CDR2 (germline): MNHNS, SASEGT. The CDR3 nucleotides read TGTGCCAGCAGTGATACACTAGCGGGGGCAGGCGATACGCAGTATTTT. This translates into CASSDTLAGAGDTQYF.

The chain combines TRBV5-1 with TRBJ1-1; 7 nucleotides agree with TRBD1. This CDR3 is built from 15 residues. CDR1 and CDR2 (germline): SGHRS, YFSETQ. The V gene end was trimmed by 1 base and the J gene end by 6 bases; junction bases not matched to a gene: 9. CDR3 loop: CASSLWARGVPEAFF. The CDR3, as DNA: TGCGCCAGCAGCTTGTGGGCCAGGGGGGTCCCTGAAGCTTTCTTT.

The chain couples TRBV9 to TRBJ2-3; TRBD1 matches 9 bases. This CDR3 spans 15 amino acids. Germline-derived CDR1 and CDR2 are SGDLS and YYNGEE. V was pared by 0 bases and J by 1 base, with 0 bases of the junction left unmatched. The chain's CDR3 is CASSVGQGGTDTQYF. CDR3 nucleotide sequence: TGTGCCAGCAGCGTAGGACAGGGGGGCACAGATACGCAGTATTTT.

This chain joins TRBV27 and TRBJ1-2; 12 nucleotides match TRBD1. The CDR3 has 15 residues. V shed 8 bases and J 7 bases; nucleotides not matched to a gene: 11. Germline V gene lookup returns CDR1 MNHEY and CDR2 SMNVEV (reference sequence). The CDR3 protein is CASGPPGQGAAGYTF. CDR3 DNA: TGTGCCAGCGGGCCTCCGGGACAGGGGGCCGCTGGCTACACCTTC.

This chain uses TRBV18 with TRBJ2-2, with D unclear. The CDR3 runs 15 residues. V was pared by 5 bases and J by 4 bases, with 14 bases between. Germline V gene data show CDR1 as KGHSH and CDR2 as LQKENI. The CDR3 is CASSGYVSATGELFF. The CDR3, as DNA: TGTGCCAGCTCAGGATACGTCAGCGCCACCGGGGAGCTGTTTTTT.

The chain uses TRBV27 and TRBJ1-2, with TRBD1 matching over 9 bases. V shed 5 bases and J 3 bases; nucleotides not matched to a gene: 7. The CDR3 spans 15 residues. Germline CDR1 reads MNHEY; CDR2 reads SMNVEV (reference sequence). The CDR3 nucleotides are TGTGCCAGCAGTGTAATACAGGGGGCACACTATGGCTACACCTTC. It codes for CASSVIQGAHYGYTF.

CDR3 in DNA: TGTGCCAGCAGTTTCAGGACAGGGGATGGGCAGTACTTC. It specifies CASSFRTGDGQYF. The V gene is TRBV6-5, the J gene TRBJ2-7; 9 nucleotides match TRBD1. Germline V CDR1 and CDR2: MNHEY, SVGAGI. V gave up 4 bases and J gave up 9 bases; unmatched junction bases: 7. The CDR3 has 13 amino acids.

The chain links TRBV18 to TRBJ1-2; 10 bases fit TRBD1. Germline CDR1 KGHSH, CDR2 LQKENI. V trimming: 2 bases; J trimming: 4 bases; junction bases outside the gene matches: 7. This CDR3 spans 16 amino acids. CDR3 amino acids: CASSPGQGERVYGYTF. The DNA of the CDR3 is TGTGCCAGCTCACCAGGACAGGGGGAAAGAGTCTATGGCTACACCTTC.